The 5 T cell receptor beta chains below were found in one sample sequenced in a study of T cells in Graves' hyperthyroidism and ophthalmopathy. Using RNA transcripts as the source, TCR beta CDR3 regions were amplified. The study used the HTBI primer set for a first-round RT-PCR of the TCR CDR3. TCRdb independently ran MiXCR on the multiplex PCR reads; one entry per CDR3 protein. This table holds around 290,000 distinct CDR3 sequences, roughly an eighth found once. The sequencing sample was made of blood. These receptors originate from a woman between 35 and 50 years old with Graves' hyperthyroidism.

There are many counts of this clonotype. The chain is built from TRBV6-1 and TRBJ2-1; 7 nucleotides align to TRBD2. The CDR3 has 17 residues. Trimming removed 2 bases from V and 3 bases from J; junction bases left unmatched: 10. Germline CDR1 reads MNHNS; CDR2 reads SASEGT. The CDR3 DNA follows: TGTGCCAGCAGTGAAAGTATCGGGCTAGCGGACTACAATGAGCAGTTCTTC. This translates into CASSESIGLADYNEQFF.

The chain carries TRBV10-3 and TRBJ2-3, with D possibly matching TRBD2 (6 bases). CDR1 and CDR2 from the germline V gene are ENHRY and SYGVKD. Trimming cost V 0 bases and J 2 bases, with 24 bases left between them. This CDR3 region has 20 residues. CDR3 sequence reads: CAISESVGWEFRRDTDTQYF. The CDR3 DNA follows: TGTGCCATCAGTGAGTCCGTGGGTTGGGAATTCCGGAGGGACACAGATACGCAGTATTTT.

This clonotype came up a few times. The chain carries TRBV6-2 or TRBV6-3 and TRBJ2-5; D ambiguous. The V end lost 2 bases, the J end lost 5 bases, and 6 bases lay between the germline ends. CDR3 size: 12 residues. Germline V gives CDR1 MNHEY, CDR2 SVGEGT. Written as DNA, the CDR3 is TGTGCCAGCAGTTACGACGCGGAGACCCAGTACTTC. Translation: CASSYDAETQYF.

This clonotype was recorded only once. This chain joins TRBV5-1 and TRBJ2-1; 9 bases align to TRBD2. Germline V gene data show CDR1 as SGHRS and CDR2 as YFSETQ. Trimming cost V 4 bases and J 4 bases; bases outside gene matches: 9. CDR3 length: 16 residues. The CDR3 reads CASSREAGGGYNEQFF. For the CDR3, the DNA is TGCGCCAGCAGCCGAGAAGCGGGAGGAGGATACAATGAGCAGTTCTTC.

The sample holds a few counts of this clonotype. The CDR3 sequence: CASSGITDTQYF. In DNA form, the CDR3 reads TGTGCCAGTAGCGGGATTACAGATACGCAGTATTTT. The J gene is TRBJ2-3, the V gene TRBV19; maybe TRBD2 (5 bases). The CDR3 is 12 amino acids. Per germline, CDR1 LNHDA and CDR2 SQIVND (reference sequence). The V end was cut by 6 bases, the J end by 3 bases, with 7 bases between. Drawing the rest from reference TRBV19 and TRBJ2-3, the complete variable domain is DGGITQSPKYLFRKEGQNVTLSCEQNLNHDAMYWYRQDPGQGLRLIYYSQIVNDFQKGDIAEGYSVSREKKESFPLTVTSAQKNPTAFYLCASSGITDTQYFGPGTRLTVL.